This record looks at one TCR beta chain sequence and its context. CDR3 length: 16 residues. The trim removed 3 bases at V and 0 bases at J, leaving 2 bases unmatched. The germline V gene encodes CDR1 SGHRS and CDR2 YFSETQ. The sample belongs to a study of T cells in Graves' hyperthyroidism and ophthalmopathy. Fresh peripheral blood, around 9.3 ml, was the source of the PBMCs. Using RNA transcripts as the source, TCR beta CDR3 regions were amplified. The TCR CDR3 first-round RT-PCR relied on the HTBI primer set. Using its own MiXCR run on the multiplex PCR reads, TCRdb lists one record per CDR3 protein. The repertoire holds around 350,000 distinct CDR3 sequences, with approximately 19% as singletons.

V gene TRBV5-1 combines with J gene TRBJ2-5; 13 bases agree with TRBD2. What was sequenced was blood. The clonotype comes from a woman aged 18-29 years with Graves' hyperthyroidism. CDR3 sequence (DNA): TGCGCCAGCAGCTGGACTAGCGGGGGTTACCAAGAGACCCAGTACTTC. This translates into CASSWTSGGYQETQYF.